This entry lists 28 T cell receptor beta chains sequenced from one sample in a study of human T cells and chemical hapten exposure. Time point here: patch test 1, 2 weeks after DPC sensitization. The treatment was: therapeutic diphenylcyclopropenone sensitization with weekly scalp DPC. TCRdb analysed the RACE reads with MiXCR anew, one entry per CDR3 protein. The sample yields roughly 360,000 distinct CDR3 sequences, around 5% seen once. The sample in question was whole blood, obtained in connection with sensitization to the hapten diphenylcyclopropenone (DPC). Every receptor here comes from a woman between 45 and 65 years old with alopecia areata. Some clones in this sample may be carry-over from other donors' samples.

This clonotype was recorded a few times. The CDR3 sequence: CASSLSLAGATYNEQFF. Here the CDR3 DNA reads TGTGCCAGCAGTTTATCGCTAGCGGGAGCAACCTACAATGAGCAGTTCTTC. The rearrangement joins TRBV28 to TRBJ2-1, with 10 bases aligning to TRBD2. The CDR3 spans 17 residues. The germline CDR1 and CDR2 sequences are MDHEN and SYDVKM. The trim removed 1 base at V and 2 bases at J, leaving 5 bases unmatched.

This clonotype was detected a few times. The chain joins TRBV20-1 to TRBJ1-4; D ambiguous. Germline V gene sequence: CDR1 DFQATT, CDR2 SNEGSKA (reference sequence). V lost 0 bases, J lost 0 bases, and 14 bases lay in between. This CDR3 is 17 amino acids long. The CDR3 nucleotides read TGCAGTGCTAGAGATCCTCTTAGCGGTTCAACTAATGAAAAACTGTTTTTT. This translates into CSARDPLSGSTNEKLFF.

The table lists this clonotype with many counts. This rearrangement joins TRBV20-1 to TRBJ1-1, with unresolved D. Germline V gene lookup returns CDR1 DFQATT and CDR2 SNEGSKA (reference sequence). V was pared by 6 bases and J by 0 bases, with 8 bases between. This CDR3 contains 12 residues. CDR3 in amino acids: CSALPMNTEAFF. CDR3 in DNA: TGCAGTGCCCTCCCCATGAACACTGAAGCTTTCTTT.

This clonotype was observed many times. The gene calls are TRBV11-2 and TRBJ1-4; 7 bases agree with TRBD1. The CDR3 extends over 16 amino acids. V shed 3 bases, J shed 5 bases, and the junction held 9 bases outside the gene matches. Germline V gene data show CDR1 as SGHAT and CDR2 as FQNNGV. Written as DNA, the CDR3 is TGTGCCAGCAGCTTTGGAACGGGACAGAGGAATGAAAAACTGTTTTTT. Translating gives CASSFGTGQRNEKLFF.

V and J are TRBV3-1 and TRBJ1-2, with 9 bases identical to TRBD1. Looked up from germline, CDR1 is LGHDT and CDR2 is YNNKEL (reference sequence). This CDR3 spans 15 amino acids. The trim removed 0 bases at V and 13 bases at J, leaving 12 bases unmatched. DNA of the CDR3: TGTGCCAGCAGCCAAGATTCCGGGACAGGGAGACCGGGCACCTTC. Encoded protein: CASSQDSGTGRPGTF.

This clonotype was seen ten or more times. The V and J genes are TRBV5-1 and TRBJ2-3; maybe TRBD2 (6 bases). Germline V gene sequence: CDR1 SGHRS, CDR2 YFSETQ. The CDR3 spans 15 residues. V lost 4 bases and J 2 bases, leaving 14 bases between the germline ends. CDR3 bases: TGCGCCAGCAGCGACCCAACTAGCATCACAGATACGCAGTATTTT. Amino acid sequence: CASSDPTSITDTQYF.

This clonotype was seen repeatedly, ten times or more. The rearrangement links TRBV4-3 to TRBJ2-3, with 8 nucleotides matching TRBD2. The germline CDR1 and CDR2 sequences are LGHNA and YSLEER. The CDR3 sequence is 17 residues long. The junction had 7 bases not matched to a gene; V was cut back by 0 bases and J by 2 bases. Here the CDR3 DNA reads TGCGCCAGCAGCCAAGAAGCTAGCGGGCCTAACACAGATACGCAGTATTTT. This sequence encodes CASSQEASGPNTDTQYF.

The chain uses TRBV30 and TRBJ1-4; D gene ambiguous. CDR1 GTSNPN and CDR2 SVGIG come from the germline V gene (reference sequence). Trimming removed 2 bases at V and 4 bases at J, with 8 bases between. The CDR3 sequence is 13 residues long. Written as DNA, the CDR3 is TGTGCCTGGAGTATCCGGTTTAATGAAAAACTGTTTTTT. Translated: CAWSIRFNEKLFF. The complete variable domain, with remaining parts taken from reference TRBV30 and TRBJ1-4, reads SQTIHQWPATLVQPVGSPLSLECTVEGTSNPNLYWYRQAAGRGLQLLFYSVGIGQISSEVPQNLSASRPQDRQFILSSKKLLLSDSGFYLCAWSIRFNEKLFFGSGTQLSVL.

This clonotype was seen only a few times. The rearrangement joins TRBV30 to TRBJ2-7, with TRBD1 matching over 7 bases. J gave up 4 bases and V 2 bases, and 5 bases lay outside the gene matches. CDR1 and CDR2 (germline): GTSNPN, SVGIG (reference sequence). The CDR3 runs 13 residues. CDR3 sequence reads: CAWSRGGGYEQYF. Written as DNA, the CDR3 is TGTGCCTGGAGTCGAGGGGGCGGGTACGAGCAGTACTTC. The full variable domain, in which reference TRBV30 and TRBJ2-7 provide the parts outside the CDR3, is SQTIHQWPATLVQPVGSPLSLECTVEGTSNPNLYWYRQAAGRGLQLLFYSVGIGQISSEVPQNLSASRPQDRQFILSSKKLLLSDSGFYLCAWSRGGGYEQYFGPGTRLTVT.

The J gene is TRBJ2-2, the V gene TRBV20-1, with D tentatively TRBD2 (6 bases). The CDR3 sequence is 16 residues long. Germline CDR1 reads DFQATT; CDR2 reads SNEGSKA (reference sequence). Between the trimmed V and J ends, which lost 0 bases and 5 bases, there was a span of 16 bases. The CDR3 protein is CSARDGGLTATGELFF. CDR3 DNA: TGCAGTGCTAGAGATGGGGGACTTACCGCAACCGGGGAGCTGTTTTTT.

The table lists this clonotype with a few counts. V usage is TRBV12-5 and J usage is TRBJ1-6, with 9 bases fitting TRBD1. Germline V lookup: CDR1 LGHNT, CDR2 FRNRAP. The CDR3 spans 14 residues. Unmatched junction bases numbered 5, after V lost 3 bases and J lost 11 bases. The chain's CDR3 is CASGLRTGVAPLHF. The CDR3, as DNA: TGTGCTAGTGGTTTAAGGACAGGGGTAGCACCCCTCCACTTT.

There are a few counts of this clonotype. The chain combines TRBV20-1 with TRBJ2-7; TRBD2 agrees at 10 bases. The length of the CDR3 is 14 residues. J was trimmed by 4 bases and V by 0 bases; bases with no gene match: 3. Germline V CDR1 and CDR2: DFQATT, SNEGSKA (reference sequence). CDR3 protein: CSARDEAGGYEQYF. In nucleotides, the CDR3 is TGCAGTGCTAGAGATGAAGCGGGGGGGTACGAGCAGTACTTC.

Many counts were recorded for this clonotype. The chain couples TRBV27 to TRBJ2-3; 13 bases match TRBD2. Germline V gene data show CDR1 as MNHEY and CDR2 as SMNVEV (reference sequence). The CDR3 contains 17 residues. The junction had 7 bases not matched to a gene; V was cut back by 5 bases and J by 2 bases. The CDR3 sequence is CASSRPGLAGHTDTQYF. CDR3 nucleotide sequence: TGTGCCAGCAGTAGGCCGGGACTAGCGGGGCACACAGATACGCAGTATTTT.

The CDR3 spells CASSFLSYNEQFF. As DNA, the CDR3 is TGTGCCAGCAGCTTTCTTTCCTACAATGAGCAGTTCTTC. The chain joins TRBV7-2 to TRBJ2-1, with D hard to call. The CDR3 loop spans 13 amino acids. Trimming pared 3 bases from V and 1 base from J, leaving 4 bases between. Germline V gene sequence: CDR1 SGHTA, CDR2 FQGNSA.

The V gene is TRBV28, the J gene TRBJ2-7; D is perhaps TRBD1 (5 bases). The CDR3 consists of 14 residues. Germline assignment: CDR1 MDHEN and CDR2 SYDVKM. The V and J ends lost 7 bases and 0 bases respectively, with 13 bases between them. The CDR3 sequence is CASIPDRSSYEQYF. DNA for the CDR3: TGTGCCAGCATTCCCGACAGAAGCTCCTACGAGCAGTACTTC.

The chain carries TRBV20-1 and TRBJ2-3; 9 nucleotides align to TRBD1. CDR1 DFQATT and CDR2 SNEGSKA come from the germline V gene (reference sequence). Trimming took 0 bases from V and 6 from J; bases not matched to a gene: 7. The CDR3 contains 15 residues. CDR3 loop: CSARETGGRWDTQYF. CDR3 sequence (DNA): TGCAGTGCTAGAGAGACAGGGGGACGGTGGGATACGCAGTATTTT.

This clonotype has at least ten counts. This chain joins TRBV5-1 and TRBJ2-7; 8 bases are a match to TRBD1. Trimming removed 0 bases from V and 2 bases from J; junction bases left unmatched: 4. The CDR3 runs 15 residues. Germline CDR1 and CDR2: SGHRS and YFSETQ. This CDR3 reads CASSLDRGKTYEQYF. The CDR3 DNA reads as TGCGCCAGCAGCTTGGACAGGGGGAAGACCTACGAGCAGTACTTC.

This clonotype was seen at least ten times. This chain links TRBV18 with TRBJ1-4; D remains ambiguous. Germline CDR1 KGHSH, CDR2 LQKENI. The length of the CDR3 is 15 residues. Trimming stripped 0 bases from V and 11 bases from J, with 16 bases between. The CDR3 spells CASSPPGQATVKLFF. The CDR3 nucleotides are TGTGCCAGCTCACCACCGGGCCAGGCAACGGTGAAACTGTTTTTT.

At least ten counts were recorded for this clonotype. The V and J genes are TRBV7-2 and TRBJ1-1; D is undetermined. V shed 1 base and J shed 0 bases, with 6 bases lying between them. The CDR3 sequence is 14 residues long. Germline-derived CDR1 and CDR2 are SGHTA and FQGNSA. The CDR3 DNA sequence: TGTGCCAGCAGCTTAGGATCCGTGAACACTGAAGCTTTCTTT. Its protein product is CASSLGSVNTEAFF.

In its sample, this clonotype was seen many times. The gene calls are TRBV5-1 and TRBJ1-6; 10 bases fit TRBD1. Germline CDR1 and CDR2: SGHRS and YFSETQ. The CDR3 is made up of 16 amino acids. Trimming at V came to 5 bases and at J to 7 bases, leaving 9 bases not matched to a gene. The DNA of the CDR3 is TGCGCCAGCAGTCTGGACGGGACAGGGGTAAATTCACCCCTCCACTTT. It yields the protein CASSLDGTGVNSPLHF. Complete variable domain (other parts from reference TRBV5-1 and TRBJ1-6): KAGVTQTPRYLIKTRGQQVTLSCSPISGHRSVSWYQQTPGQGLQFLFEYFSETQRNKGNFPGRFSGRQFSNSRSEMNVSTLELGDSALYLCASSLDGTGVNSPLHFGNGTRLTVT.

The chain links TRBV30 to TRBJ2-4, with D possibly matching TRBD2 (6 bases). V was shortened by 2 bases and J by 0 bases, with 8 bases between the two germline ends. The CDR3 contains 14 residues. The V gene's germline CDR1 is GTSNPN and CDR2 SVGIG (reference sequence). CDR3 DNA sequence: TGTGCCTGGAGTCCGGGGGTAGCCAAAAACATTCAGTACTTC. Protein sequence: CAWSPGVAKNIQYF. Full variable domain (remainder filled in from reference TRBV30 and TRBJ2-4): SQTIHQWPATLVQPVGSPLSLECTVEGTSNPNLYWYRQAAGRGLQLLFYSVGIGQISSEVPQNLSASRPQDRQFILSSKKLLLSDSGFYLCAWSPGVAKNIQYFGAGTRLSVL.

The table lists this clonotype with many counts. V and J are TRBV5-1 and TRBJ1-1, with D perhaps TRBD1 (5 bases). Germline CDR1 and CDR2: SGHRS and YFSETQ. CDR3 size: 15 residues. V lost 0 bases to trimming and J lost 8 bases, with 17 bases between them. The CDR3 coding sequence is TGCGCCAGCAGCTTGGCCAGTAGGGCGGGGGACGAAGCTTTCTTT. The encoded protein is CASSLASRAGDEAFF.

This clonotype was found many times. The CDR3 DNA reads TGTGCCAGCAGTTACTGGGCGAACACTGAAGCTTTCTTT. Amino acids: CASSYWANTEAFF. This chain uses TRBV6-2 or TRBV6-3 with TRBJ1-1; the D is unclear. This CDR3 contains 13 residues. The V gene lost 1 base and the J gene lost 1 base, with 4 bases spanning the gap. The germline CDR1 and CDR2 sequences are MNHEY and SVGEGT.

This clonotype was picked up many times. V gene TRBV4-2 combines with J gene TRBJ1-6; D gene unclear. There are 15 residues in the CDR3. Germline CDR1 is LGHNA and CDR2 is YNFKEQ. With 0 bases removed from V and 8 bases from J, the gap between germline ends came to 11 bases. Here the CDR3 reads CASSQDIGRDSPLHF. The CDR3 region has the DNA TGTGCCAGCAGCCAAGATATAGGCCGGGATTCACCCCTCCACTTT.

This clonotype was picked up many times. The J gene is TRBJ1-1, the V gene TRBV6-5, with 7 bases fitting TRBD1. The CDR3 loop spans 16 amino acids. The germline V gene encodes CDR1 MNHEY and CDR2 SVGAGI. Trimming took 0 bases from V and 0 from J; bases not matched to a gene: 4. CDR3 region: CASSYSRGRMNTEAFF. The CDR3 DNA is TGTGCCAGCAGTTACTCCAGGGGGAGAATGAACACTGAAGCTTTCTTT.

This clonotype was counted at least ten times. This chain joins TRBV27 and TRBJ2-3, with D unclear. CDR3 length equals 14 residues. Germline V gene data show CDR1 as MNHEY and CDR2 as SMNVEV (reference sequence). V lost 5 bases, J lost 2 bases, and 11 bases lay in between. CDR3: CASSIMINTDTQYF. The DNA of the CDR3 is TGTGCCAGCAGTATCATGATTAACACAGATACGCAGTATTTT.

The chain carries TRBV6-5 and TRBJ1-2, with D perhaps TRBD1 (6 bases). V was clipped by 0 bases and J by 5 bases, with 16 bases between them. This CDR3 comprises 16 residues. The V gene's germline CDR1 is MNHEY and CDR2 SVGAGI. The CDR3 region is CASSYSIGRGSYGYTF. The CDR3 DNA is TGTGCCAGCAGTTACTCGATTGGCAGGGGATCGTATGGCTACACCTTC.

This clonotype was recorded at least ten times. The rearrangement uses TRBV12-3 or TRBV12-4 and TRBJ2-1; D is unclear. V lost 6 bases and J 9 bases, leaving 15 bases between the germline ends. The CDR3 is 13 residues long. The CDR3 is CASSLIGRGEQFF. CDR3 DNA sequence: TGTGCCAGCAGCCTGATAGGCCGAGGTGAGCAGTTCTTC.